This T cell receptor beta chain was captured in a study of cytomegalovirus exposure and HLA in healthy donors. Study-wide results and limits: Subsequent analysis of the roughly 120 validation repertoires found a tendency for first-cohort TCR clusters to co-occur. The study put under 200 TCR beta chains on its list as cytomegalovirus-associated.

This clone has a single count. The antigen is not known. Profiling relied on immunoSEQ multiplex PCR, and the TCRdb table lists in-frame clones only, not all of them. Of around 160,000 clones listed, 88% are singletons. The validation cohort, a group of over a hundred subjects, included the donors and was separate from the approximately 650-subject first cohort. CDR3 length equals 13 residues. Germline V gene lookup returns CDR1 SQVTM and CDR2 ANQGSEA. V shed 8 bases, J shed 4 bases, and the junction held 6 bases outside the gene matches. The sequencing input was PBMCs. The chain is built from TRBV29-1 and TRBJ1-3; 9 positions match TRBD1. This TCR was sampled from a man between 18 and 29 years old in good health and CMV-seronegative. CDR3 bases: TGCAGCTTTACAGGGGGCGAAGGAAACACCATATATTTT. This translates into CSFTGGEGNTIYF.